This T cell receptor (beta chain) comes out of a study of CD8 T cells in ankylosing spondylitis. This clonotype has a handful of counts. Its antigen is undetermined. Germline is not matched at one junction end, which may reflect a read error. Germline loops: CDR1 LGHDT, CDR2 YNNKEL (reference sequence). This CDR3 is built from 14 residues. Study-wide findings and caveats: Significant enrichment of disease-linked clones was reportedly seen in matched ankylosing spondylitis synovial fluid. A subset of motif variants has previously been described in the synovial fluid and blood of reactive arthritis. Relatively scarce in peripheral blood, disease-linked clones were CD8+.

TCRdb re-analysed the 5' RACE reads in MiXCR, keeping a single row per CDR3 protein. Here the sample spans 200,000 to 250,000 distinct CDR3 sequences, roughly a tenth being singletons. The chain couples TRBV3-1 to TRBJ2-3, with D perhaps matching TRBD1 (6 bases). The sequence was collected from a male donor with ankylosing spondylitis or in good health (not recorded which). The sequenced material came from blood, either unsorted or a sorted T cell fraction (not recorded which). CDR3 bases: TGTGCCAGCACCCAAGGGGGTGAGGGGCGTACGCAGTATTTT. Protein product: CASTQGGEGRTQYF.